This entry is about one TCR beta chain. CDR3 length equals 21 residues. The V and J ends lost 4 bases and 0 bases, in that order; junction bases with no gene match: 22. The data were obtained in a study of shared clonotypes between healthy human individuals. Produced via immunoSEQ multiplex PCR; TCRdb's table is partial and in-frame only. This sample has approximately 980,000 clones, with 76% found just once. The sequence derives from a man between 18 and 35 years old in good health. The gene calls are TRBV23-1 and TRBJ2-3, with 7 positions matching TRBD1. TRBV23-1 is annotated as an ORF whose role is uncertain. The sample comprised memory CD4+ T cells sorted from blood. The subset denotes: CD45RA-negative fraction. The DNA for the CDR3 is TGCGCCAGCAGTCCACGGTCTCAGACAGGGAACGTACTCGCTAGCACAGATACGCAGTATTTT. It translates to CASSPRSQTGNVLASTDTQYF.